The clone carrying this TCR beta chain came up a few times. What it binds is not known. Time point described: pre-sensitization, week 0. As to treatment: therapeutic diphenylcyclopropenone sensitization with weekly scalp DPC. The sample is drawn from a study of human T cells and chemical hapten exposure. Study-wide background: Donors were sensitized with 2% DPC on the upper inner arm. The upper back received 0.01% DPC by patch testing, with results read at 6 days. Study-wide results and caveats: It should be noted that donors had alopecia, so their immune response may differ from healthy people's. There were significantly more large CDR3 similarity clusters among expanded TCRs than among controls.

TCRdb used MiXCR to reprocess the RACE reads, holding one entry per CDR3 protein. The profile shows more than 250,000 distinct CDR3 sequences, more than 6.5% of them singletons. Germline loops: CDR1 SGHKS, CDR2 YYEKEE (reference sequence). Trimming cost V 4 bases and J 2 bases; bases outside gene matches: 11. The CDR3 is 18 residues long. This TCR was sampled from a woman aged 35 to 49 with alopecia areata. Some clones in this sample may be carry-over from other donors' samples. The chain joins TRBV5-5 to TRBJ2-4, with 11 bases that match TRBD1. This material consisted of whole blood, taken in connection with sensitization to the hapten diphenylcyclopropenone (DPC). Here the CDR3 DNA reads TGTGCCAGCAGCCCAAGGACAGGGGGCGAAGTCCCCAAAAACATTCAGTACTTC. Translated, it gives CASSPRTGGEVPKNIQYF.